This TCR beta chain was identified during a study of glioma-infiltrating T cells. This CDR3 comprises 14 residues. V gave up 5 bases and J gave up 7 bases, with 18 bases separating them. Looked up from germline, CDR1 is SQVTM and CDR2 is ANQGSEA. Amplification of TCR alpha and beta CDR3 regions from RNA used iRepertoire nested multiplex PCR. One-step reverse transcription and amplification started from roughly 100-400 ng of tissue mRNA or PBMC total RNA. One entry per CDR3 protein results from TCRdb running MiXCR on the multiplex PCR reads. The data show roughly 200,000 distinct CDR3 sequences, with 32% seen just once and just over 20% held by the top ten. This clonotype was seen only a few times. Antigen unknown. Whole-study findings and limits: CDR3 overlap between tissue and blood was very small. Above-expected tissue-blood divergence occurred in all gliomas, most in low-grade ones.

The genes are TRBV29-1 and TRBJ2-1; D is possibly TRBD2 (6 bases). Specimen: glioma tissue, nonneoplastic brain tissue, or PBMCs (not recorded which). This TCR derives from a human donor with low-grade glioma or glioblastoma, undergoing nonglioma brain surgery, or in good health (not recorded which). The CDR3 DNA reads as TGCAGCGTTCTGCGGGACGAGGGGAGGAATGAGCAGTTCTTC. Its translation is CSVLRDEGRNEQFF.